This T cell receptor beta chain was sequenced for a study of cytomegalovirus exposure and HLA in healthy donors. Method: immunoSEQ multiplex PCR; TCRdb's copy keeps in-frame clones and lacks some. This table has some 74,000 clones, approximately 93% appearing once. Sequencing input: PBMCs. This TCR was sampled from a woman aged 25 to 45 in good health and CMV-seronegative.

The CDR3 loop reads CASSFQTGRYGYTF. The CDR3 nucleotides are TGTGCCAGCAGCTTTCAGACAGGGCGCTATGGCTACACCTTC. V is TRBV11-2 and J is TRBJ1-2, with 7 nucleotides matching TRBD1. Germline trimming cut 3 bases from V and 4 bases from J; bases unmatched to any gene: 5. Germline lookup yields CDR1 SGHAT and CDR2 FQNNGV. The CDR3 has 14 residues.